This is a list of T cell receptor beta chains from one sample in a study of a mutant IDH1 vaccine in newly diagnosed glioma. Sequenced by immunoSEQ multiplex PCR; TCRdb stores in-frame clones only, minus some. The table has around 25,000 clones, about 70% seen once. Their antigens are not known. Specimen: peripheral blood mononuclear cells (PBMCs), collected from a glioma patient whose treatment included an IDH1 peptide vaccine. The receptors were sampled from a man aged 18 to 35 with glioma. Some clones in this sample may be carry-over from other donors' samples. CDR3s include the opening cysteine and the closing phenylalanine or tryptophan. The D gene is left open where the match is weak. Clone size is shown for a subset of rows, as once, few, many or a class of expanded clone.

few	TRBD1	17	TRBV7-2	TRBJ1-5	CASRPIPDRVGDQPQHF	TGTGCCAGCAGACCTATTCCGGACAGGGTCGGGGATCAGCCCCAGCATTTT
NA	NA	14	TRBV19	TRBJ1-2	CASTPRWQTYGYTF	TGTGCCAGTACCCCCAGGTGGCAGACATATGGCTACACCTTC
NA	NA	12	TRBV19	TRBJ1-5	CASRVAGGAQHF	TGTGCCAGTAGGGTCGCGGGGGGGGCCCAGCATTTT
NA	TRBD1	15	TRBV27	TRBJ1-2	CASSWGQGMNYGYTF	TGTGCCAGCAGTTGGGGACAGGGGATGAACTATGGCTACACCTTC
NA	TRBD1	13	TRBV6-1	TRBJ1-2	CASRGTGWGGYTF	TGTGCCAGCAGGGGGACAGGGTGGGGTGGCTACACCTTC
NA	TRBD1	13	TRBV15	TRBJ2-7	CATSRRQGAEQYF	TGTGCCACCAGCAGGAGACAGGGGGCCGAGCAGTACTTC
NA	NA	15	TRBV7-8	TRBJ2-7	CASSLSTGSSYEQYF	TGTGCCAGCAGCTTAAGCACGGGGAGCTCCTACGAGCAGTACTTC
NA	TRBD2	15	TRBV7-9	TRBJ2-7	CASSLGLAGIYEQYF	TGTGCCAGCAGCTTAGGGCTAGCGGGAATCTACGAGCAGTACTTC
NA	NA	15	TRBV5-8	TRBJ1-4	CASRPTGTVGEKLFF	TGTGCCAGCAGACCTACAGGGACGGTTGGCGAAAAACTGTTTTTT
NA	NA	17	TRBV5-5	TRBJ1-2	CASSLNEGYLPNYGYTF	TGTGCCAGCAGCTTGAATGAGGGTTACCTGCCCAACTATGGCTACACCTTC
NA	NA	16	TRBV25-1	TRBJ2-2	CASSEFGAGFGGELFF	TGTGCCAGCAGTGAATTCGGGGCAGGGTTCGGCGGGGAGCTGTTTTTT
once	NA	15	TRBV5-6	TRBJ1-2	CASSLLGVSNYGYTF	TGTGCCAGCAGCTTGTTGGGGGTGTCAAACTATGGCTACACCTTC
NA	TRBD1	15	TRBV14	TRBJ1-5	CASSAPGGLNQPQHF	TGTGCCAGCAGCGCTCCAGGGGGCCTCAATCAGCCCCAGCATTTT
NA	NA	13	TRBV9	TRBJ1-2	CASSASDVYGYTF	TGTGCCAGCAGCGCCTCGGACGTCTATGGCTACACCTTC
NA	TRBD2	18	TRBV27	TRBJ2-1	CASSPRLSRGSSYNEQFF	TGTGCCAGCAGTCCACGACTCTCGCGGGGGAGCTCCTACAATGAGCAGTTCTTC
NA	NA	19	TRBV27	TRBJ1-3	CASSLKGSYTSFSGNTIYF	TGTGCCAGCAGTTTAAAGGGCAGCTATACTTCATTCTCTGGAAACACCATATATTTT
NA	TRBD1	14	TRBV28	TRBJ1-3	CASSVQGTGNTIYF	TGTGCCAGCAGCGTACAGGGGACTGGAAACACCATATATTTT
NA	NA	13	TRBV5-1	TRBJ1-2	CASSPDSNYGYTF	TGCGCCAGCAGCCCGGACAGTAACTATGGCTACACCTTC
NA	NA	12	TRBV7-2	TRBJ1-2	CASSPRVPSYTF	TGTGCCAGCAGCCCCCGGGTCCCCAGCTACACCTTC
NA	TRBD1	13	TRBV7-2	TRBJ2-7	CASSLGTGYEQYF	TGTGCCAGCAGCTTAGGGACAGGCTACGAGCAGTACTTC
NA	TRBD1	15	TRBV5-1	TRBJ1-1	CASSLLTGPNTEAFF	TGCGCCAGCAGCTTACTGACAGGGCCAAACACTGAAGCTTTCTTT
NA	NA	13	TRBV6-4	TRBJ2-2	CASSGRKTGELFF	TGTGCCAGCAGTGGTAGAAAAACCGGGGAGCTGTTTTTT
NA	TRBD1	13	TRBV6-4	TRBJ1-2	CASSVRQGGGYTF	TGTGCCAGCAGTGTCCGACAGGGAGGAGGCTACACCTTC
NA	NA	13	TRBV11-2	TRBJ2-4	CASSVQGPNIQYF	TGTGCCAGCAGCGTCCAGGGACCAAACATTCAGTACTTC
NA	TRBD1	16	TRBV4-2	TRBJ2-7	CASSQDTGEGSYEQYF	TGTGCCAGCAGCCAAGATACAGGGGAAGGTTCCTACGAGCAGTACTTC
few	TRBD1	14	TRBV12-5	TRBJ1-5	CASGKGTDNQPQHF	TGTGCTAGTGGGAAAGGGACAGACAATCAGCCCCAGCATTTT
few	TRBD1	12	TRBV29-1	TRBJ2-7	CSAGTGGIEQYF	TGCAGCGCCGGGACAGGGGGTATCGAGCAGTACTTC
NA	TRBD1	13	TRBV7-3	TRBJ2-5	CASSSYRGETQYF	TGTGCCAGCAGCTCCTACAGGGGAGAGACCCAGTACTTC
few	NA	14	TRBV18	TRBJ1-5	CASSPRTGNQPQHF	TGTGCCAGCTCACCAAGGACGGGTAATCAGCCCCAGCATTTT
few	NA	13	TRBV14	TRBJ1-4	CASSQGANEKLFF	TGTGCCAGCAGCCAAGGAGCTAATGAAAAACTGTTTTTT
NA	NA	20	TRBV5-4	TRBJ1-6	CASSPGGPAGRQSGNSPLHF	TGTGCCAGCAGCCCTGGGGGCCCGGCGGGGCGCCAGTCGGGGAATTCACCCCTCCACTTT
NA	NA	13	TRBV25-1	TRBJ2-1	CASRLDGYNEQFF	TGTGCCAGCAGGTTGGACGGCTACAATGAGCAGTTCTTC
NA	TRBD2	14	TRBV11-2	TRBJ2-7	CASRRLAGTYEQYF	TGTGCCAGCAGACGGCTAGCGGGGACGTACGAGCAGTACTTC
NA	NA	13	TRBV30	TRBJ2-2	CAWRPGGHGELFF	TGTGCCTGGAGACCAGGGGGGCACGGGGAGCTGTTTTTT
few	NA	15	TRBV27	TRBJ2-7	CASSLVGHPDYEQYF	TGTGCCAGCAGTTTGGTGGGGCACCCAGACTACGAGCAGTACTTC
NA	NA	13	TRBV7-3	TRBJ1-2	CASSQMTGDGYTF	TGTGCCAGCAGCCAAATGACAGGAGACGGCTACACCTTC
NA	NA	16	TRBV5-1	TRBJ1-1	CASSLKGEQVNTEAFF	TGCGCCAGCAGCTTAAAGGGGGAGCAGGTGAACACTGAAGCTTTCTTT
NA	NA	15	TRBV6-1	TRBJ1-3	CASSEYRTPGNTIYF	TGTGCCAGCAGTGAATATAGGACCCCTGGAAACACCATATATTTT
NA	NA	17	TRBV7-2	TRBJ2-7	CASSFGYFGGVADEQYF	TGTGCCAGCAGCTTCGGTTATTTTGGGGGAGTTGCCGACGAGCAGTACTTC
NA	TRBD1	13	TRBV19	TRBJ1-5	CASRGLGNQPQHF	TGTGCCAGCAGGGGGCTGGGTAATCAGCCCCAGCATTTT
NA	NA	14	TRBV2	TRBJ1-5	CASSGAAGNQPQHF	TGTGCCAGCAGTGGGGCCGCCGGCAATCAGCCCCAGCATTTT
NA	NA	16	TRBV28	TRBJ2-7	CASSLRGEAGSYEQYF	TGTGCCAGCAGTTTAAGAGGGGAGGCCGGATCCTACGAGCAGTACTTC
few	NA	13	TRBV29-1	TRBJ2-7	CSVSGVGHYEQYF	TGCAGCGTTTCTGGGGTAGGTCACTACGAGCAGTACTTC
NA	NA	12	TRBV7-2	TRBJ1-1	CASSPVGAEAFF	TGTGCCAGCAGCCCTGTAGGCGCTGAAGCTTTCTTT
NA	NA	13	TRBV6-5	TRBJ2-7	CASSYARAYEQYF	TGTGCCAGCAGTTACGCCAGGGCCTACGAGCAGTACTTC
few	NA	14	TRBV28	TRBJ1-4	CASSLQGNYPKLFF	TGTGCCAGCAGTCTGCAGGGGAATTATCCGAAACTGTTTTTT
NA	NA	15	TRBV9	TRBJ2-7	CASSVGREGIYEQYF	TGTGCCAGCAGCGTAGGTCGAGAGGGGATCTACGAGCAGTACTTC
NA	TRBD1	17	TRBV28	TRBJ1-2	CASSSHRQGVGDYGYTF	TGTGCCAGCAGTTCACACCGACAGGGGGTAGGCGACTATGGCTACACCTTC
NA	NA	14	TRBV27	TRBJ2-2	CASRGSVNTGELFF	TGTGCCAGCAGGGGTAGCGTGAACACCGGGGAGCTGTTTTTT
once	NA	12	TRBV6-4	TRBJ2-5	CASAGLQETQYF	TGTGCCAGCGCTGGACTGCAAGAGACCCAGTACTTC